Following are 32 T cell receptor beta chains from one sample sequenced in a study of human T cells and chemical hapten exposure. As for time point: patch test 3, about 24 weeks after DPC sensitization. Treatment here: therapeutic diphenylcyclopropenone sensitization with weekly scalp DPC. Via MiXCR, TCRdb re-called the RACE reads, giving one row per CDR3 protein. This table has 150,000 to 200,000 distinct CDR3 sequences, 28% appearing once. This material consisted of whole blood, taken in connection with sensitization to the hapten diphenylcyclopropenone (DPC). Receptor source: a woman aged 18-30 years with alopecia areata. Some clones in this sample may be carry-over from other donors' samples.

The V and J genes are TRBV19 and TRBJ2-6; D gene uncertain. Germline V gives CDR1 LNHDA, CDR2 SQIVND (reference sequence). This CDR3 contains 14 residues. Trimming cost V 7 bases and J 0 bases, with 7 bases left between them. This CDR3 reads CASKSPSGANVLTF. The CDR3 bases are TGTGCCAGTAAAAGTCCCTCTGGGGCCAACGTCCTGACTTTC.

This clonotype turned up a few times. The chain links TRBV29-1 to TRBJ1-2; 7 bases are a match to TRBD1. The CDR3 extends over 15 amino acids. Germline CDR1 is SQVTM and CDR2 is ANQGSEA. The CDR3 reads CGCERWKGADYGYTF. The CDR3 DNA reads as TGCGGATGCGAGCGTTGGAAGGGGGCGGACTATGGCTACACCTTC. Using reference TRBV29-1 and TRBJ1-2 for the parts outside the CDR3, the full variable domain is SAVISQKPSRDICQRGTSLTIQCQVDSQVTMMFWYRQQPGQSLTLIATANQGSEATYESGFVIDKFPISRPNLTFSTLTVSNMSPEDSSIYLCGCERWKGADYGYTFGSGTRLTVV.

The rearrangement links TRBV24-1 to TRBJ2-1; D tentatively reads TRBD1 or TRBD2 (6 bases each). This CDR3 comprises 14 residues. From germline, CDR1 is KGHDR and CDR2 SFDVKD. Trimming stripped 5 bases from V and 4 bases from J, with 11 bases between. The CDR3 is CATSGGARYNEQFF. The CDR3 nucleotides are TGTGCCACCAGTGGGGGGGCGCGGTACAATGAGCAGTTCTTC.

The chain combines TRBV15 with TRBJ1-5; 8 nucleotides line up with TRBD1. Germline trimming cut 3 bases from V and 0 bases from J; bases unmatched to any gene: 4. This CDR3 contains 16 residues. Germline V gene lookup returns CDR1 LNHNV and CDR2 YYDKDF (reference sequence). CDR3 amino acids: CATSSNRGISNQPQHF. CDR3 nucleotides: TGTGCCACCAGCAGCAACAGGGGGATTAGCAATCAGCCCCAGCATTTT.

Worth noting for this clonotype: A junction end diverges from the germline sequence, so it may reflect a read error. The chain employs TRBV7-7 and TRBJ2-5; D gene uncertain. CDR1 is SSHAT and CDR2 is FNYEAQ in the germline V gene (reference sequence). The CDR3 is made up of 14 amino acids. CDR3 coding DNA: TGTGCTAGCAGCCCAACAAGGTCCCAAGAGACCCAGTACTTC. It specifies CASSPTRSQETQYF. The variable domain in full, completed from reference TRBV7-7 and TRBJ2-5, reads GAGVSQSPRYKVTKRGQDVTLRCDPISSHATLYWYQQALGQGPEFLTYFNYEAQPDKSGLPSDRFSAERPEGSISTLTIQRTEQRDSAMYRCASSPTRSQETQYFGPGTRLLVL.

A few counts support this clonotype. Written as DNA, the CDR3 is TGTGCCAGCAGCGTACGGAGGGACGCGGAGTTCCTTCACTATGGCTACACCTTC. Protein sequence: CASSVRRDAEFLHYGYTF. This chain uses TRBV9 with TRBJ1-2, with D perhaps TRBD1 (5 bases). From germline, CDR1 is SGDLS and CDR2 YYNGEE. V gave up 1 base and J gave up 3 bases, with 22 bases separating them. The CDR3 contains 18 residues.

There are a few counts of this clonotype. The chain employs TRBV7-2 and TRBJ1-4; D uncertain. In germline, CDR1 is SGHTA, CDR2 FQGNSA. V gave up 1 base and J gave up 11 bases, with 8 bases separating them. This CDR3 spans 12 amino acids. The CDR3 spells CASSLEAGKLFF. The CDR3 DNA follows: TGTGCCAGCAGCTTAGAGGCTGGGAAACTGTTTTTT.

This clonotype was counted a few times. This rearrangement joins TRBV7-2 to TRBJ2-1; weak D call: TRBD2 (6 bases). CDR1 SGHTA and CDR2 FQGNSA come from the germline V gene. The CDR3 is made up of 13 amino acids. V was trimmed by 8 bases and J by 9 bases, leaving 17 bases between them. The CDR3 DNA reads as TGTGCCAGCGGGGGGAGACGAGTGCGTGAGCAGTTCTTC. This sequence encodes CASGGRRVREQFF. Full variable domain (outside the CDR3, taken from reference TRBV7-2 and TRBJ2-1): GAGVSQSPSNKVTEKGKDVELRCDPISGHTALYWYRQSLGQGLEFLIYFQGNSAPDKSGLPSDRFSAERTGGSVSTLTIQRTQQEDSAVYLCASGGRRVREQFFGPGTRLTVL.

The chain employs TRBV5-6 and TRBJ2-2; D may correspond to TRBD1 or TRBD2 (6 bases each). Germline V CDR1 and CDR2: SGHDT, YYEEEE. The CDR3 runs 17 residues. The V gene lost 3 bases and the J gene lost 2 bases, with 17 bases spanning the gap. The CDR3 region has the DNA TGTGCCAGCAGCTCGAGGGGGGCGCCTGGAAACACCGGGGAGCTGTTTTTT. It encodes CASSSRGAPGNTGELFF. The entire variable domain, with the rest obtained from reference TRBV5-6 and TRBJ2-2, is as follows: DAGVTQSPTHLIKTRGQQVTLRCSPKSGHDTVSWYQQALGQGPQFIFQYYEEEERQRGNFPDRFSGHQFPNYSSELNVNALLLGDSALYLCASSSRGAPGNTGELFFGEGSRLTVL.

There are a few counts of this clonotype. The V and J genes are TRBV15 and TRBJ2-3, with D possibly TRBD1 on 5 matching bases. Germline V gives CDR1 LNHNV, CDR2 YYDKDF (reference sequence). The CDR3 totals 14 residues. Trimming removed 1 base at V and 2 bases at J, with 7 bases between. CDR3 sequence (DNA): TGTGCCACCAGCAGAGGACAGCTCACAGATACGCAGTATTTT. This gives the protein CATSRGQLTDTQYF. Using reference TRBV15 and TRBJ2-3 for the parts outside the CDR3, the full variable domain is DAMVIQNPRYQVTQFGKPVTLSCSQTLNHNVMYWYQQKSSQAPKLLFHYYDKDFNNEADTPDNFQSRRPNTSFCFLDIRSPGLGDTAMYLCATSRGQLTDTQYFGPGTRLTVL.

Only a few counts were recorded for this clonotype. The chain couples TRBV2 to TRBJ2-1, with 8 bases matching TRBD1. The ends lost 8 bases at V and 6 bases at J; junction bases unmatched: 6. The CDR3 runs to 13 residues. Looked up from germline, CDR1 is SNHLY and CDR2 is FYNNEI. In DNA, the CDR3 is TGTGCCAGCTTGGACAGGGTTGCCAATGAGCAGTTCTTC. This sequence encodes CASLDRVANEQFF.

DNA of the CDR3: TGTGCCAGCAGCAAATACAGGGAGGGACCCCTCCACTTT. It is translated as CASSKYREGPLHF. V and J are TRBV11-3 and TRBJ1-6, with a possible D match to TRBD1 (6 bases). This CDR3 region has 13 residues. Trimming removed 5 bases at V and 12 bases at J, with 14 bases between. Germline assignment: CDR1 SGHNT and CDR2 YENEEA.

The chain uses TRBV4-3 and TRBJ1-2, with 11 positions matching TRBD1. Germline V gene sequence: CDR1 LGHNA, CDR2 YSLEER. The CDR3 length is 16 residues. V shed 0 bases, J shed 7 bases, and the junction held 7 bases outside the gene matches. In DNA, the CDR3 is TGCGCCAGCAGCCAAGATCAGGACAGGGGGCGAGGTGGCTACACCTTC. Translated: CASSQDQDRGRGGYTF.

In its sample, this clonotype was seen a few times. The rearrangement uses TRBV10-3 and TRBJ2-7; D may be TRBD1 (6 bases). The CDR3 has 13 amino acids. Trimming removed 6 bases at V and 1 base at J, with 10 bases between. Germline CDR1 reads ENHRY; CDR2 reads SYGVKD. The chain's CDR3 is CAISRDTSYEQYF. CDR3 bases: TGTGCCATCAGCCGGGACACATCCTACGAGCAGTACTTC.

Details on this clonotype: One junction end disagrees with the germline gene, perhaps due to a read error. V usage is TRBV27 and J usage is TRBJ1-1, with D hard to call. Germline-derived CDR1 and CDR2 are MNHEY and SMNVEV (reference sequence). The CDR3 runs to 12 residues. CDR3 sequence (DNA): TGTGCCAGCTTGGGCGGTGGGTCTGAGGCTTTCTTT. It yields the protein CASLGGGSEAFF.

This clonotype was counted between two and nine times. The chain has TRBV20-1 and TRBJ2-3, with 10 bases that match TRBD2. V gave up 5 bases and J gave up 0 bases; unmatched junction bases: 2. The V gene's germline CDR1 is DFQATT and CDR2 SNEGSKA (reference sequence). CDR3 size: 14 residues. The CDR3 loop reads CSAQTSGSTDTQYF. The CDR3 coding sequence is TGCAGTGCTCAGACTAGCGGGAGCACAGATACGCAGTATTTT.

The chain uses TRBV2 and TRBJ1-2; TRBD1 matches at 7 bases. Germline CDR1 and CDR2: SNHLY and FYNNEI. After removal of 2 bases from V and 9 bases from J, the junction contained 3 bases not matched to a gene. The CDR3 totals 12 residues. In DNA, the CDR3 is TGTGCCAGCAGTGAATTAAGGGGGCGCTACACCTTC. It yields the protein CASSELRGRYTF.

The V gene is TRBV7-6, the J gene TRBJ2-7, with 8 bases fitting TRBD2. V trimming: 3 bases; J trimming: 3 bases; junction bases outside the gene matches: 4. There are 14 residues in the CDR3. Per germline, CDR1 SGHVS and CDR2 FNYEAQ. For the CDR3, the DNA is TGTGCCAGCAGCTTCGGAGCGGGAGTCTACGAGCAGTACTTC. Translated: CASSFGAGVYEQYF.

There are a few counts of this clonotype. The V gene is TRBV12-3 or TRBV12-4, the J gene TRBJ2-7, with D perhaps TRBD2 (5 bases). This CDR3 spans 15 amino acids. Trimming took off 3 bases at V and 0 bases at J, with 12 bases between the two ends. CDR3 loop: CASSFGRGSSYEQYF. The CDR3, as DNA: TGTGCCAGCAGTTTTGGTCGGGGAAGCTCCTACGAGCAGTACTTC.

The chain joins TRBV12-3 or TRBV12-4 to TRBJ2-2, with D possibly matching TRBD1 (5 bases). The CDR3 extends over 13 amino acids. V was shortened by 10 bases and J by 1 base, with 10 bases between the two germline ends. This CDR3 is CATNGQNTGELFF. The CDR3, as DNA: TGTGCCACCAACGGACAGAACACCGGGGAGCTGTTTTTT.

The chain combines TRBV4-2 with TRBJ2-7, with 7 nucleotides matching TRBD2. The trim removed 4 bases at V and 3 bases at J, leaving 12 bases unmatched. Germline-derived CDR1 and CDR2 are LGHNA and YNFKEQ. The CDR3 length is 16 residues. CDR3 sequence reads: CASSPDASSGDYEQYF. The CDR3 DNA follows: TGTGCCAGCAGCCCTGACGCGTCTAGCGGAGACTACGAGCAGTACTTC.

The chain couples TRBV20-1 to TRBJ1-5; 8 bases are a match to TRBD1. V lost 5 bases, J lost 5 bases, and 5 bases stayed unmatched. From germline, CDR1 is DFQATT and CDR2 SNEGSKA (reference sequence). This CDR3 has 13 amino acids. The CDR3: CSAPDREHQPQHF. CDR3 DNA: TGCAGTGCTCCGGACAGGGAGCATCAGCCCCAGCATTTT.

The chain recombines TRBV29-1 with TRBJ1-4; 7 positions agree with TRBD1. V lost 5 bases to trimming and J lost 8 bases; unmatched junction nucleotides: 8. The germline V gene has CDR1 SQVTM and CDR2 ANQGSEA. The CDR3 extends over 13 amino acids. CDR3 amino acids: CSVLRGHGEKLFF. Here the CDR3 DNA reads TGCAGCGTTTTAAGGGGGCACGGCGAAAAACTGTTTTTT.

The genes are TRBV7-9 and TRBJ2-2; D is perhaps TRBD1 (5 bases). Trimming left V 1 base short and J 4 bases short, with 10 bases between. Germline CDR1 and CDR2: SEHNR and FQNEAQ (reference sequence). The CDR3 length is 15 residues. CDR3 bases: TGTGCCAGCAGCTTAGTTCCAGGGTCCACCGGGGAGCTGTTTTTT. It specifies CASSLVPGSTGELFF.

This clonotype was counted only a few times. V usage is TRBV11-2 and J usage is TRBJ1-1; D not resolved. From germline, CDR1 is SGHAT and CDR2 FQNNGV. V lost 3 bases, J lost 10 bases, and 21 bases lay in between. The CDR3 totals 15 residues. CDR3 in amino acids: CASSFFRQKGFGAFF. The CDR3 DNA reads TGTGCCAGCAGCTTCTTCCGACAAAAGGGTTTTGGAGCTTTCTTT.

This clonotype was counted a few times. The rearrangement links TRBV6-2 or TRBV6-3 to TRBJ1-1; weak D call: TRBD1 (5 bases). Germline CDR1 reads MNHEY; CDR2 reads SVGEGT. CDR3 length: 14 amino acids. Trimming removed 2 bases at V and 7 bases at J, with 14 bases between. CDR3 DNA sequence: TGTGCCAGCAGTTACCCGGCCAGGGAACATGAAGCTTTCTTT. It is translated as CASSYPAREHEAFF.

V usage is TRBV7-3 and J usage is TRBJ2-5; perhaps TRBD2 as D (7 bases). The germline gives CDR1 SGHTA, CDR2 FQGTGA. CDR3 size: 16 residues. The V end was cut by 1 base, the J end by 3 bases, with 15 bases between. The CDR3 DNA reads TGTGCCAGCAGCTTAAGGGGGGCGGGAGTTAAAGAGACCCAGTACTTC. It translates to CASSLRGAGVKETQYF.

The table lists this clonotype with many counts. The V and J genes are TRBV6-2 or TRBV6-3 and TRBJ2-7; 8 bases align to TRBD2. Germline V gene lookup returns CDR1 MNHEY and CDR2 SVGEGT. The junction had 3 bases not matched to a gene; V was cut back by 5 bases and J by 0 bases. This CDR3 contains 14 residues. DNA for the CDR3: TGTGCCAGCAGTCAGACTAGCGTCTCCTACGAGCAGTACTTC. Its translation: CASSQTSVSYEQYF.

The chain couples TRBV2 to TRBJ1-6; D call uncertain. V gave up 3 bases and J gave up 5 bases, with 11 bases separating them. Germline loops: CDR1 SNHLY, CDR2 FYNNEI. There are 15 residues in the CDR3. In DNA, the CDR3 is TGTGCCAGCAGTGAGCGATCTGGGAATAATTCACCCCTCCACTTT. This sequence encodes CASSERSGNNSPLHF.

Only a few counts were recorded for this clonotype. The DNA for the CDR3 is TGTGCCAGCAGACCATCGATCGTTTCCGAGACCCAGTACTTC. The encoded protein is CASRPSIVSETQYF. The chain carries TRBV7-9 and TRBJ2-5; no definite D call. This CDR3 is built from 14 residues. The V gene's germline CDR1 is SEHNR and CDR2 FQNEAQ (reference sequence). Trimming left V 6 bases short and J 5 bases short, with 16 bases between.

V is TRBV11-3 and J is TRBJ2-7; 9 positions agree with TRBD2. The CDR3 contains 16 residues. Trimming took 4 bases from V and 1 from J; bases not matched to a gene: 8. Per germline, CDR1 SGHNT and CDR2 YENEEA. The CDR3 DNA is TGTGCCAGCAGCTCAAAAGCGGGGGGCCCTTCCTACGAGCAGTACTTC. Residues: CASSSKAGGPSYEQYF. Full variable domain (missing parts from reference TRBV11-3 and TRBJ2-7): EAGVVQSPRYKIIEKKQPVAFWCNPISGHNTLYWYLQNLGQGPELLIRYENEEAVDDSQLPKDRFSAERLKGVDSTLKIQPAELGDSAVYLCASSSKAGGPSYEQYFGPGTRLTVT.

V gene TRBV29-1 combines with J gene TRBJ2-7, with TRBD2 matching over 8 bases. Unmatched junction bases numbered 17, after V lost 6 bases and J lost 1 base. Germline-derived CDR1 and CDR2 are SQVTM and ANQGSEA. CDR3 length: 17 residues. CDR3 residues: CSVRGGRRGKGSYEQYF. CDR3 bases: TGCAGCGTACGGGGGGGAAGGAGAGGCAAGGGGTCCTACGAGCAGTACTTC.